These 19 T cell receptor beta chains were all obtained from the same sample, sequenced in a study of T cells in localized non-small cell lung cancer. Produced via immunoSEQ multiplex PCR; TCRdb's table is partial and in-frame only. Of roughly 13,000 clones in the sample, around 84% were seen once. This material consisted of peripheral blood, taken before any cancer treatment. Receptor source: a male donor older than 55 with stage III lung adenocarcinoma.

The J gene is TRBJ1-2, the V gene TRBV12-5, with no clear D. In germline, CDR1 is LGHNT, CDR2 FRNRAP. V lost 0 bases, J lost 4 bases, and 15 bases lay in between. This CDR3 has 16 residues. The CDR3 bases are TGTGCTAGTGGTTTGGTGACCGCCATCAACCTCTATGGCTACACCTTC. Translation: CASGLVTAINLYGYTF.

This sequence joins TRBV10-3 and TRBJ1-3, with TRBD1 matching 7 bases. The CDR3 contains 17 residues. Germline V gene data show CDR1 as ENHRY and CDR2 as SYGVKD. V lost 0 bases to trimming and J lost 0 bases; unmatched junction nucleotides: 5. The CDR3 DNA follows: TGTGCCATCAGTGAGTCTGTATGGACAGGCTCTGGAAACACCATATATTTT. As protein: CAISESVWTGSGNTIYF.

The CDR3: CASSLALLDGRELYGYTF. CDR3 DNA sequence: TGTGCCAGCAGCTTAGCTCTTTTGGACGGCAGGGAGCTCTATGGCTACACCTTC. V usage is TRBV7-2 and J usage is TRBJ1-2, with a tentative D call TRBD1 (5 bases). The CDR3 consists of 18 residues. The germline gives CDR1 SGHTA, CDR2 FQGNSA. Between the trimmed V and J ends, which lost 0 bases and 4 bases, there was a span of 21 bases.

This clone was counted only a few times. V gene TRBV19 combines with J gene TRBJ2-7; TRBD2 might be the D (6 bases). V lost 8 bases and J 7 bases, leaving 24 bases between the germline ends. The CDR3 contains 15 residues. Germline loops: CDR1 LNHDA, CDR2 SQIVND (reference sequence). The CDR3 DNA reads TGTGCCAGTGGGCCCACCCAGGGACGGAGGGGAGAGCAGTACTTC. Its translation is CASGPTQGRRGEQYF.

The V call is TRBV7-9, the J call TRBJ2-1, with a possible D match to TRBD2 (6 bases). V gave up 5 bases and J gave up 4 bases, with 15 bases separating them. Per the germline V gene, CDR1 is SEHNR and CDR2 is FQNEAQ (reference sequence). The CDR3 sequence is 15 residues long. CDR3 sequence: CASSLGGWTYNEQFF. The CDR3, as DNA: TGTGCCAGCAGCCTCGGGGGTTGGACTTACAATGAGCAGTTCTTC.

The CDR3 spells CASSLGGITEAFF. In DNA form, the CDR3 reads TGTGCCAGCAGCCTCGGGGGGATCACTGAAGCTTTCTTT. The genes are TRBV5-8 and TRBJ1-1, with D possibly matching TRBD1 (5 bases). Germline-derived CDR1 and CDR2 are SGHTS and YDEGEE. This CDR3 is built from 13 residues. The V and J ends lost 4 bases and 4 bases respectively, with 11 bases between them.

This clone was recorded only once. This chain links TRBV18 with TRBJ1-2; tentative D call: TRBD1 (5 bases). The germline V and J ends were trimmed by 3 bases and 4 bases, with 6 bases remaining between them. This CDR3 comprises 12 residues. Germline V gives CDR1 KGHSH, CDR2 LQKENI. CDR3 nucleotide sequence: TGTGCCAGCTCACCCGACAGCTATGGCTACACCTTC. This codes for CASSPDSYGYTF.

V gene TRBV19 combines with J gene TRBJ2-3; 14 bases are shared with TRBD2. The CDR3 totals 17 residues. Germline CDR1 LNHDA, CDR2 SQIVND (reference sequence). J lost 7 bases, V lost 2 bases, and 8 bases had no gene match. CDR3: CASSIPGTSGSGYTQYF. The CDR3 DNA reads TGTGCCAGTAGTATACCCGGGACTAGCGGGAGCGGATATACGCAGTATTTT.

The chain joins TRBV5-1 to TRBJ2-3; no clear D gene. CDR3 length equals 15 residues. CDR1 is SGHRS and CDR2 is YFSETQ in the germline V gene. Trimming shortened V by 6 bases and J by 5 bases, and 19 bases separated the two germline ends. Here the CDR3 reads CASTSFVPGQDTQYF. CDR3 DNA sequence: TGCGCCAGCACCTCCTTCGTTCCGGGCCAAGATACGCAGTATTTT.

This chain uses TRBV19 with TRBJ1-5; D is undetermined. V lost 6 bases and J 3 bases, leaving 15 bases between the germline ends. Germline loops: CDR1 LNHDA, CDR2 SQIVND (reference sequence). The CDR3 spans 15 residues. The DNA for the CDR3 is TGTGCCAGTAGATCGGACGGTCTCTACAATCAGCCCCAGCATTTT. This sequence encodes CASRSDGLYNQPQHF.

The chain has TRBV5-1 and TRBJ1-6; the D gene is possibly TRBD1 (6 bases). V was clipped by 1 base and J by 5 bases, with 16 bases between them. The CDR3 extends over 17 amino acids. The germline gives CDR1 SGHRS, CDR2 YFSETQ. CDR3 DNA: TGCGCCAGCAGCTTGCAGGGTGGGGGCGAAAATAATTCACCCCTCCACTTT. This sequence encodes CASSLQGGGENNSPLHF.

V is TRBV30 and J is TRBJ2-5; 8 nucleotides align to TRBD2. Per the germline V gene, CDR1 is GTSNPN and CDR2 is SVGIG (reference sequence). The CDR3 has 14 amino acids. V dropped 3 bases and J dropped 5; count of bases not matched to a gene: 8. Here the CDR3 reads CAWSPTGGPETQYF. The DNA for the CDR3 is TGTGCCTGGAGCCCGACGGGAGGGCCGGAGACCCAGTACTTC.

A single count supports this clone. The chain uses TRBV2 and TRBJ1-2; D unresolved. The CDR3 totals 15 residues. The ends were cut back, 8 bases at V and 4 bases at J, with 20 bases in the middle. The germline gives CDR1 SNHLY, CDR2 FYNNEI. CDR3 DNA: TGTGCCAGCCCTACCTGGGGTCCCCCATCCTATGGCTACACCTTC. Translation gives CASPTWGPPSYGYTF.

The gene calls are TRBV18 and TRBJ2-5; weak D call: TRBD2 (6 bases). V lost 3 bases and J 2 bases, leaving 13 bases between the germline ends. The germline CDR1 and CDR2 sequences are KGHSH and LQKENI. This CDR3 spans 15 amino acids. The CDR3 sequence: CASSPAGSWQETQYF. The CDR3 nucleotides read TGTGCCAGCTCACCCGCGGGAAGTTGGCAAGAGACCCAGTACTTC.

This chain joins TRBV11-2 and TRBJ2-5, with D possibly matching TRBD1 (5 bases). Trimming removed 0 bases at V and 5 bases at J, with 13 bases between. The CDR3 length is 15 residues. Germline CDR1 is SGHAT and CDR2 is FQNNGV. DNA for the CDR3: TGTGCCAGCAGCTTAGATGGCCAGGGTGGGGAGACCCAGTACTTC. Amino acid sequence: CASSLDGQGGETQYF.

The CDR3: CASSLLLAGPPSDEQFF. In DNA form, the CDR3 reads TGTGCCAGCAGCCTGCTACTAGCGGGCCCCCCGAGTGATGAGCAGTTCTTC. The V gene is TRBV13, the J gene TRBJ2-1, with 9 bases matching TRBD2. Germline V gene lookup returns CDR1 PRHDT and CDR2 FYEKMQ (reference sequence). V shed 5 bases and J 8 bases; nucleotides not matched to a gene: 16. The CDR3 runs 17 residues.

The rearrangement joins TRBV10-3 to TRBJ1-1; D might be TRBD1 (6 bases). The CDR3 loop spans 14 amino acids. Trimming stripped 2 bases from V and 6 bases from J, with 13 bases between. Germline CDR1 and CDR2: ENHRY and SYGVKD. CDR3 coding DNA: TGTGCCATCAGTGAGAGGGGGGTGGGCCCTGAAGCTTTCTTT. This sequence encodes CAISERGVGPEAFF.

V and J are TRBV18 and TRBJ2-1, with D tentatively TRBD2 (5 bases). Trimming removed 4 bases from V and 4 bases from J, with 11 bases in between. CDR1 is KGHSH, CDR2 LQKENI, per germline. CDR3 length equals 14 residues. In nucleotides, the CDR3 is TGTGCCAGCTCACTAGCGCCCGGTTACAATGAGCAGTTCTTC. Translated, it gives CASSLAPGYNEQFF.

The chain carries TRBV5-5 and TRBJ1-3; 9 nucleotides match TRBD1. V dropped 3 bases and J dropped 2; count of bases not matched to a gene: 3. There are 15 residues in the CDR3. CDR1 and CDR2 from the germline V gene are SGHKS and YYEKEE (reference sequence). The DNA for the CDR3 is TGTGCCAGCAGCTCCACAGGGGGCCCTGGAAACACCATATATTTT. Its protein product is CASSSTGGPGNTIYF. The entire variable domain, with the rest obtained from reference TRBV5-5 and TRBJ1-3, is as follows: DAGVTQSPTHLIKTRGQQVTLRCSPISGHKSVSWYQQVLGQGPQFIFQYYEKEERGRGNFPDRFSARQFPNYSSELNVNALLLGDSALYLCASSSTGGPGNTIYFGEGSWLTVV.